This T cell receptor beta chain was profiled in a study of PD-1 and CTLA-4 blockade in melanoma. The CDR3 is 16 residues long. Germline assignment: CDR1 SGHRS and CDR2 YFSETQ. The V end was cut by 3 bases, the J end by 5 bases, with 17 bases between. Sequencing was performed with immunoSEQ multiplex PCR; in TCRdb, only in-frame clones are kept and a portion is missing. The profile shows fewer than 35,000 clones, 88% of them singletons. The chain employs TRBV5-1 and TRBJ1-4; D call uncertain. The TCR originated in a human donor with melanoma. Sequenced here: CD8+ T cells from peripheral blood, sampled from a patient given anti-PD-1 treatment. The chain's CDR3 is CASSSDLDLRNEKLFF. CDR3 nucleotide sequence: TGCGCCAGCAGCTCGGACCTTGATCTCCGCAATGAAAAACTGTTTTTT.